This T cell receptor beta chain was sequenced in a study of blood T cell repertoires in COVID-19. Study context: Donors in the United States, Italy and Spain gave samples during acute or convalescent COVID-19. PBMCs, B-cell-depleted T cells, or T cells were the source of the cDNA or gDNA that made up the material.

Data came from immunoSEQ multiplex PCR; TCRdb stores just in-frame clones and leaves some out. The sample includes about 310,000 clones, around 90% of them seen just once. The CDR3 runs 14 residues. V was cut by 5 bases and J by 8 bases, with 17 bases left in between. Germline CDR1 SGHTA, CDR2 FQGNSA. Everyone who took part was about 18 to 90 years old, and they came from 20 to 25 US areas. Sequenced sample: PBMCs or T cells enriched from blood (not recorded which). This clonotype was obtained from a woman aged 18 to 35 who had recovered from COVID-19. The chain carries TRBV7-2 and TRBJ2-3; no definite D call. The CDR3: CASSTSIAAPTQYF. In nucleotides, the CDR3 is TGTGCCAGCAGCACCTCAATAGCAGCTCCTACGCAGTATTTT.